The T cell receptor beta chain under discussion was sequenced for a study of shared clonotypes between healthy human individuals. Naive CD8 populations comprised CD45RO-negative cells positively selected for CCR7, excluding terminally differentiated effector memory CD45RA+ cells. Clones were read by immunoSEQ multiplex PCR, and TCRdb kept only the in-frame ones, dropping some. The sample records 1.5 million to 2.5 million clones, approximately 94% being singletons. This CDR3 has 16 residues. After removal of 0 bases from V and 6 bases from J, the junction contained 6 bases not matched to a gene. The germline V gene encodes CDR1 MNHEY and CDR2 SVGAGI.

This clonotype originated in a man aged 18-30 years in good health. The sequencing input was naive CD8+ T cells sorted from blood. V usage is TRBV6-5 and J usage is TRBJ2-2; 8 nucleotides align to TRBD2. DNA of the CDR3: TGTGCCAGCAGTTACTCTCGGGGGGGCACGCCCGGGGAGCTGTTTTTT. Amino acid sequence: CASSYSRGGTPGELFF.